This T cell receptor beta chain was identified in a study of T cell repertoires in cytomegalovirus infection. TCRdb reanalysed the reads using MiXCR and keeps one entry per CDR3 protein. The sample has approximately 910,000 distinct CDR3 sequences; roughly 30% are singletons. As concerns this clonotype: The antigen is undetermined.

V was cut by 1 base and J by 7 bases, with 11 bases left in between. Germline loops: CDR1 MGHDK, CDR2 SYGVNS. This CDR3 has 14 amino acids. This chain links TRBV25-1 with TRBJ2-1; no definite D call. This receptor was taken from a human donor in good health (CMV status not recorded). Some clones in this sample may be carry-over from other donors' samples. Source: cultured CD8+ T cells from PBMCs, taken from culture after CMV antigen stimulation. Here the CDR3 DNA reads TGTGCCAGCAGTGAATGGGCCGTCGGGAATGAGCAGTTCTTC. Amino acid sequence: CASSEWAVGNEQFF.